A selection of T cell receptor beta chains follows, all from one sample in a study of T cell repertoires in cytomegalovirus infection. Their antigens remain unidentified. TCRdb passed the reads through MiXCR, listing each CDR3 protein once. The sample holds about 920,000 distinct CDR3 sequences, around a third seen once. This specimen was cultured CD8+ T cells from PBMCs, taken from culture after CMV antigen stimulation. These receptor sequences come from a human donor in good health (CMV status not recorded). Some clones in this sample may be carry-over from other donors' samples. CDR3s include the opening cysteine and the closing phenylalanine or tryptophan. The D gene is left open where the match is weak. Clone size is not always given. Where it is, it says once, few, many or a class for expanded clones.

CDR3aa | CDR3nt | len | j_gene | d_gene | v_gene | abundance
CASSYTRQGEDTQYF | TGTGCCAGCAGTTACACACGACAGGGGGAGGATACGCAGTATTTT | 15 | TRBJ2-3 | TRBD1 | TRBV6-2/TRBV6-3 | few
CASSLFRQGADTQYF | TGTGCCAGCAGTTTATTCCGGCAGGGGGCAGATACGCAGTATTTT | 15 | TRBJ2-3 | TRBD1 | TRBV27 | few
CASSYGYAGVEQFF | TGTGCCAGCAGTTACGGGTACGCGGGAGTTGAGCAGTTCTTC | 14 | TRBJ2-1 | TRBD2 | TRBV6-5 | few
CASSQDPVSEYGYTF | TGCGCCAGCAGCCAAGACCCGGTTTCCGAGTATGGCTACACCTTC | 15 | TRBJ1-2 | NA | TRBV4-3 | few
CASSQDPTGSYNEQFF | TGCGCCAGCAGCCAAGATCCGACAGGGTCCTACAATGAGCAGTTCTTC | 16 | TRBJ2-1 | TRBD1 | TRBV4-3 | few
CASSLKARLAGGQETQYF | TGTGCCAGCAGTTTAAAGGCCCGATTAGCGGGGGGGCAAGAGACCCAGTACTTC | 18 | TRBJ2-5 | TRBD2 | TRBV12-3/TRBV12-4 | few
CASSPTLGEQFF | TGTGCCAGCAGCCCCACACTGGGTGAGCAGTTCTTC | 12 | TRBJ2-1 | NA | TRBV3-1 | NA
CASSVVGTNNEQFF | TGTGCCAGCAGCGTAGTTGGGACTAACAATGAGCAGTTCTTC | 14 | TRBJ2-1 | TRBD2 | TRBV9 | many
CASSPGIDEQFF | TGTGCCAGCAGTCCCGGGATTGATGAGCAGTTCTTC | 12 | TRBJ2-1 | NA | TRBV12-3/TRBV12-4 | few
CASRDTRTSGENTGELFF | TGTGCCAGCAGGGACACCCGGACTAGCGGGGAGAACACCGGGGAGCTGTTTTTT | 18 | TRBJ2-2 | TRBD2 | TRBV7-9 | few
CASSLAGGSTEAFF | TGCGCCAGCAGCTTGGCCGGGGGTTCAACTGAAGCTTTCTTT | 14 | TRBJ1-1 | NA | TRBV5-1 | NA
CASSFRPGHITGELFF | TGTGCCAGCAGCTTTCGGCCGGGACACATCACCGGGGAGCTGTTTTTT | 16 | TRBJ2-2 | NA | TRBV7-9 | many
CASSRIPARALNEQFF | TGCGCCAGCAGCCGAATTCCAGCGAGGGCCCTCAATGAGCAGTTCTTC | 16 | TRBJ2-1 | NA | TRBV4-1 | NA
CAIRFTGELFF | TGTGCCATCAGATTCACCGGGGAGCTGTTTTTT | 11 | TRBJ2-2 | NA | TRBV10-3 | NA
CASSFSRDLTLIQETQYF | TGTGCCAGCAGTTTTTCCCGGGACTTAACACTGATCCAAGAGACCCAGTACTTC | 18 | TRBJ2-5 | NA | TRBV2 | NA
CASSLWGGGGMSTDTQYF | TGTGCCAGCAGCTTATGGGGCGGCGGGGGGATGAGCACAGATACGCAGTATTTT | 18 | TRBJ2-3 | TRBD2 | TRBV7-8 | few
CSVVDRADYNEQFF | TGCAGCGTAGTGGACAGAGCGGATTACAATGAGCAGTTCTTC | 14 | TRBJ2-1 | NA | TRBV29-1 | NA
CASSLPGLAFTGELFF | TGTGCCAGCAGTTTACCGGGACTAGCTTTCACCGGGGAGCTGTTTTTT | 16 | TRBJ2-2 | TRBD2 | TRBV12-3/TRBV12-4 | many
CASRQQGPEAFF | TGTGCCAGCAGGCAACAGGGTCCTGAAGCTTTCTTT | 12 | TRBJ1-1 | NA | TRBV2 | few
CASSTGTKETQYF | TGTGCCAGCAGCACAGGGACAAAAGAGACCCAGTACTTC | 13 | TRBJ2-5 | NA | TRBV7-9 | few
CASSYGHSDTQYF | TGTGCCAGCAGTTACGGACACTCAGATACGCAGTATTTT | 13 | TRBJ2-3 | NA | TRBV12-3/TRBV12-4 | NA
CSASPGGSYNEQFF | TGCAGTGCTTCCCCCGGTGGCTCCTACAATGAGCAGTTCTTC | 14 | TRBJ2-1 | NA | TRBV20-1 | few
CASITVEAFF | TGTGCCAGCATTACAGTTGAAGCTTTCTTT | 10 | TRBJ1-1 | NA | TRBV2 | NA
CASSSRDIAKNIQYF | TGTGCCAGCAGCTCCAGGGATATAGCCAAAAACATTCAGTACTTC | 15 | TRBJ2-4 | NA | TRBV7-9 | NA
CASSLGARSSYEQYF | TGTGCCAGCAGCTTAGGAGCCAGGAGCTCCTACGAGCAGTACTTC | 15 | TRBJ2-7 | NA | TRBV7-9 | NA
CASSPRAKRGVTDTQYF | TGTGCCAGCAGCCCAAGAGCCAAGCGGGGGGTTACAGATACGCAGTATTTT | 17 | TRBJ2-3 | TRBD2 | TRBV11-3 | few
CASSRILFGGAYNEQFF | TGTGCCAGCAGCCGGATCCTTTTTGGGGGCGCCTACAATGAGCAGTTCTTC | 17 | TRBJ2-1 | NA | TRBV5-5 | NA
CASSVGLTNSPLHF | TGTGCCAGCAGCGTAGGCTTGACTAATTCACCCCTCCACTTT | 14 | TRBJ1-6 | NA | TRBV9 | NA
CASSWGLVPYQETQYF | TGTGCCAGCAGCTGGGGACTAGTCCCATACCAAGAGACCCAGTACTTC | 16 | TRBJ2-5 | TRBD2 | TRBV5-8 | NA
CSARGGTQNTEAFF | TGCAGTGCTAGAGGGGGGACACAAAACACTGAAGCTTTCTTT | 14 | TRBJ1-1 | NA | TRBV20-1 | NA
CASSEWDAEKLFF | TGTGCCAGCAGTGAATGGGACGCGGAAAAACTGTTTTTT | 13 | TRBJ1-4 | NA | TRBV25-1 | few
CASSERPSGGFLADTQYF | TGTGCCAGCAGTGAACGGCCTAGCGGGGGGTTCTTGGCAGATACGCAGTATTTT | 18 | TRBJ2-3 | TRBD2 | TRBV6-1 | once
CASSSSGGRTDTQYF | TGTGCCAGCAGTTCCAGCGGGGGGCGCACAGATACGCAGTATTTT | 15 | TRBJ2-3 | TRBD2 | TRBV12-3/TRBV12-4 | NA
CASSLGYGGSNTEAFF | TGTGCCAGCAGTTTAGGGTACGGGGGCAGCAACACTGAAGCTTTCTTT | 16 | TRBJ1-1 | NA | TRBV12-3/TRBV12-4 | few
CASSDGGQIEAFF | TGTGCCAGCAGCGACGGAGGGCAGATTGAAGCTTTCTTT | 13 | TRBJ1-1 | NA | TRBV7-8 | few
CASSLALDIHYGYTF | TGTGCCAGCAGCTTAGCTCTCGATATCCACTATGGCTACACCTTC | 15 | TRBJ1-2 | NA | TRBV13 | NA
CASSPAFGRETQYF | TGTGCCAGCAGCCCCGCTTTCGGAAGGGAGACCCAGTACTTC | 14 | TRBJ2-5 | NA | TRBV3-1 | NA
CASSPNSLRGSGEKLFF | TGTGCCAGCTCACCGAACTCGTTGCGGGGTAGTGGTGAAAAACTGTTTTTT | 17 | TRBJ1-4 | NA | TRBV18 | NA
CASSFLGNGYGYTF | TGTGCCAGCAGTTTTCTAGGGAATGGCTATGGCTACACCTTC | 14 | TRBJ1-2 | NA | TRBV28 | NA
CASSQISGLEETQYF | TGTGCCAGCAGCCAAATATCGGGACTAGAGGAGACCCAGTACTTC | 15 | TRBJ2-5 | TRBD2 | TRBV14 | NA
CASSFKVLGRLNMIDYQPQHF | TGTGCCAGCAGTTTCAAGGTCTTGGGGCGCCTAAATATGATCGACTATCAGCCCCAGCATTTT | 21 | TRBJ1-5 | NA | TRBV12-3/TRBV12-4 | NA
CASSSTPLYGYTF | TGTGCCAGCAGCTCTACACCGCTATATGGCTACACCTTC | 13 | TRBJ1-2 | NA | TRBV7-2 | many
CASSSPAWGAGNQPQHF | TGTGCCAGCAGCTCCCCCGCCTGGGGGGCAGGCAATCAGCCCCAGCATTTT | 17 | TRBJ1-5 | NA | TRBV7-2 | many
CATSREPFLQGGFQETQYF | TGTGCCACCAGCAGAGAACCCTTCCTACAGGGGGGTTTTCAAGAGACCCAGTACTTC | 19 | TRBJ2-5 | TRBD1 | TRBV15 | NA
CASSHRGQTGELFF | TGTGCCAGCAGCCACAGGGGGCAAACCGGGGAGCTGTTTTTT | 14 | TRBJ2-2 | TRBD1 | TRBV7-6 | many
CASSVGQGTYEQYF | TGTGCCAGCAGCGTTGGACAGGGAACCTACGAGCAGTACTTC | 14 | TRBJ2-7 | TRBD1 | TRBV12-3/TRBV12-4 | many
CASLTTSNQETQYF | TGTGCCAGCCTCACGACTAGCAACCAAGAGACCCAGTACTTC | 14 | TRBJ2-5 | TRBD2 | TRBV6-2/TRBV6-3 | NA
CASSGRQGAELFF | TGTGCCAGCAGCGGTCGACAGGGAGCGGAACTGTTTTTT | 13 | TRBJ1-4 | TRBD1 | TRBV9 | NA
CANTYLPDSSYNEQFF | TGTGCCAACACCTACCTCCCAGACTCTTCCTACAATGAGCAGTTCTTC | 16 | TRBJ2-1 | NA | TRBV7-2 | NA
CASRDILGMDQPQHF | TGTGCCAGCAGGGACATTTTGGGGATGGACCAGCCCCAGCATTTT | 15 | TRBJ1-5 | NA | TRBV2 | many
CASSYVTGIHNEQFF | TGTGCCAGCAGTTATGTGACAGGGATTCACAATGAGCAGTTCTTC | 15 | TRBJ2-1 | TRBD1 | TRBV6-5 | few
CASSLYPTLEQYF | TGTGCCAGCAGCTTATACCCCACTCTCGAGCAGTACTTC | 13 | TRBJ2-7 | NA | TRBV7-2 | many
CASSGWDRAINEQFF | TGTGCCAGCAGCGGATGGGACAGAGCTATCAATGAGCAGTTCTTC | 15 | TRBJ2-1 | TRBD1 | TRBV5-4 | NA
CSVAISGANVLTF | TGCAGCGTTGCGATCTCTGGGGCCAACGTCCTGACTTTC | 13 | TRBJ2-6 | NA | TRBV29-1 | NA
CASSMERETKNIQYF | TGTGCCAGTAGTATGGAGAGGGAGACCAAAAACATTCAGTACTTC | 15 | TRBJ2-4 | NA | TRBV19 | NA
CASSKDRVGTDTQYF | TGTGCCAGCAGTAAGGACAGGGTTGGCACAGATACGCAGTATTTT | 15 | TRBJ2-3 | TRBD1 | TRBV28 | NA
CATLRDTEAFF | TGTGCCACCCTTCGGGACACTGAAGCTTTCTTT | 11 | TRBJ1-1 | NA | TRBV6-1 | few
CATSDPTGQRLSNTGELFF | TGTGCCACCAGTGACCCGACGGGGCAGAGACTTTCGAACACCGGGGAGCTGTTTTTT | 19 | TRBJ2-2 | NA | TRBV24-1 | few
CASSQDAALNTGELFF | TGCGCCAGCAGCCAAGACGCAGCACTAAACACCGGGGAGCTGTTTTTT | 16 | TRBJ2-2 | NA | TRBV4-3 | once
CASSLVEGAGPPRDEQYF | TGTGCCAGCAGCTTAGTGGAAGGGGCGGGGCCGCCCAGGGACGAGCAGTACTTC | 18 | TRBJ2-7 | NA | TRBV7-6 | NA